A selection of T cell receptor beta chains follows, all from one sample in a study of cytomegalovirus exposure and HLA in healthy donors. Method: immunoSEQ multiplex PCR; TCRdb's copy keeps in-frame clones and lacks some. The data contain some 120,000 clones, approximately 85% of them singletons. Material for sequencing was PBMCs. The receptors come from a male donor in good health and CMV-seropositive. CDR3s leave out the opening cysteine and the closing phenylalanine or tryptophan. Rows give clone size only sometimes, using once, few, many, or a class for an expanded clone.

>14|TRBJ2-5|NA|TRBV7-7
ASSLGLAGASETQY
>19|TRBJ2-7|few|TRBV28
ASSLLGLGDRGTHSSYEQY
>12|TRBJ1-1|few|TRBV27
ASSSQGPYTEAF
>12|TRBJ1-5|NA|TRBV6-1
ASSGTGLGQPQH
>12|TRBJ1-1|NA|TRBV5-1
ASSLRGGGTEAF
>13|TRBJ1-2|NA|TRBV19
ASRKTGGENYGYT
>15|TRBJ2-7|NA|TRBV15
ATSRDLPKREVTEQY
>12|TRBJ2-4|NA|TRBV5-4
ASSSGLAENSQY
>14|TRBJ2-4|NA|TRBV29-1
SVGIAGGPIGNIQY
>15|TRBJ2-5|NA|TRBV10-3
AISESKVAGEGETQY
>12|TRBJ1-4|NA|TRBV6-1
ATPGGLEEEKLF
>13|TRBJ1-2|NA|TRBV5-6
ASSSIRGQGYGYT
>13|TRBJ2-7|NA|TRBV11-2
ASSLEHGQAYEQY
>15|TRBJ2-6|NA|TRBV15
ATSIGVTVPGANVLT
>9|TRBJ1-2|NA|TRBV25-1
ASRDMGGYT
>13|TRBJ2-1|NA|TRBV6-6
ASSYERASYNEQF
>15|TRBJ2-1|NA|TRBV6-1
ASSQGVAEGLAHEQF
>16|TRBJ2-1|NA|TRBV12-5
ASGLAGTSGRAGNEQF
>13|TRBJ2-7|NA|TRBV21-1
ASSKVGLPYYEQY
>14|TRBJ2-7|NA|TRBV15
ATSRGGNRVVGEQY
>13|TRBJ2-7|once|TRBV19
ASSQGTAASYEQY
>10|TRBJ2-5|few|TRBV5-5
ASVQGRETQY
>11|TRBJ1-2|NA|TRBV14
ASSLTGLDGYT
>13|TRBJ1-2|NA|TRBV5-5
ASYRGPTTNYGYT
>12|TRBJ2-4|NA|TRBV5-4
ASSSKGRENSQY
>10|TRBJ2-7|NA|TRBV7-9
ASSLSGYEQY
>13|TRBJ2-1|NA|TRBV14
ASSQGWERQHEQF
>9|TRBJ2-3|few|TRBV6-5
ASRSADTQY
>14|TRBJ2-2|NA|TRBV7-3
ASSFHGRVDTGELF
>12|TRBJ2-1|NA|TRBV2
ASSGDRPYNEQF
>12|TRBJ2-7|NA|TRBV4-2
ASSQDRELDEQY
>13|TRBJ1-1|NA|TRBV5-4
ASSLAVSTGYEAF
>11|TRBJ2-7|NA|TRBV7-2
ASSSIAGYEQY
>12|TRBJ1-1|NA|TRBV5-4
ASSPGTRMDEAF
>14|TRBJ2-6|once|TRBV7-3
ASTPLPSSGANVLT
>12|TRBJ2-3|few|TRBV7-8
ASSLVGGEDTQY
>13|TRBJ2-1|NA|TRBV19
ASSSGTSGYNEQF
>12|TRBJ2-5|NA|TRBV10-3
AISRQGDGETQY
>11|TRBJ2-7|NA|TRBV27
ASTSTGGYEQY
>12|TRBJ1-2|NA|TRBV27
ASSPLGEYYGYT
>13|TRBJ1-5|NA|TRBV18
ASSPGQGEGQPQH
>11|TRBJ2-1|NA|TRBV5-1
ASSRTGTNEQF
>11|TRBJ2-7|NA|TRBV2
ASSEANSGEQY
>11|TRBJ2-7|NA|TRBV29-1
SVESVTGDEQY
>11|TRBJ1-5|NA|TRBV19
ASSMQGAQPQH
>11|TRBJ2-6|NA|TRBV28
ATDGSGANVLT
>15|TRBJ2-1|NA|TRBV7-3
ASSPPTAGSSYNEQF
>14|TRBJ2-1|NA|TRBV19
ASSISLAGVYNEQF
>9|TRBJ2-7|NA|TRBV28
ASSLEYEQY
>17|TRBJ2-7|NA|TRBV7-2
ASSLNPPGLAGRGCEQY
>14|TRBJ2-5|NA|TRBV7-5
ARSLKAGKVYGTQY
>12|TRBJ1-5|NA|TRBV25-1
ASSDGGQVQPQH
>12|TRBJ2-2|NA|TRBV27
ASSLWHGAGELF